A selection of T cell receptor beta chains follows, all from one sample in a study of T-cell reconstitution after alpha-beta-depleted transplantation in children. TCRdb re-analysed the PCR reads in MiXCR, keeping a single row per CDR3 protein. Of some 490,000 distinct CDR3 sequences in the sample, approximately 12% were seen once. The sequencing used PBMCs from the stem cell graft donor, collected from the stem cell graft. The receptors come from a human donor who donated a stem cell graft to a child with combined immunodeficiency. Both conserved end residues are part of each CDR3. A D gene is named only where the DNA matches it firmly. Only part of the rows carry a size: once, few, many, or a class if the clone is expanded.

TRBJ1-1 | many | TRBV6-5 | TRBD1 | 17 | TGTGCCAGCAGTCCTTCCGGGACAGGGGGCGATCAGGCTGAAGCTTTCTTT | CASSPSGTGGDQAEAFF
TRBJ1-2 | NA | TRBV4-1 | TRBD1 | 13 | TGCGCCAGCAGGGGAGGGGGCCGCTATGGCTACACCTTC | CASRGGGRYGYTF
TRBJ2-3 | few | TRBV5-1 | TRBD2 | 18 | TGCGCCAGCAGCTCCGGGACTAGCGGGACATTCCACACAGATACGCAGTATTTT | CASSSGTSGTFHTDTQYF
TRBJ1-1 | few | TRBV4-1 | NA | 15 | TGCGCCAGCAGCCAAGGAGAGGGTAGCGGCACTGAAGCTTTCTTT | CASSQGEGSGTEAFF
TRBJ2-1 | many | TRBV5-1 | TRBD1 | 13 | TGCGCCAGCAGACAGGGGGGAACCAATGAGCAGTTCTTC | CASRQGGTNEQFF
TRBJ2-2 | few | TRBV3-1 | NA | 17 | TGTGCCAGCAGCCGAGCAAGGACGGTTTCGAACACCGGGGAGCTGTTTTTT | CASSRARTVSNTGELFF
TRBJ2-3 | many | TRBV12-3/TRBV12-4 | NA | 13 | TGTGCCAGCAGTCTGGGAGAACAAGATACGCAGTATTTT | CASSLGEQDTQYF
TRBJ2-3 | few | TRBV5-1 | TRBD2 | 18 | TGCGCCAGCAGTGGGGATACTCGACTAGCGGGAAGCACAGATACGCAGTATTTT | CASSGDTRLAGSTDTQYF
TRBJ2-6 | many | TRBV7-2 | NA | 16 | TGTGCCAGCAGCCGAATAAGTACCTCTGGGGCCAACGTCCTGACTTTC | CASSRISTSGANVLTF
TRBJ2-2 | few | TRBV7-2 | TRBD1 | 16 | TGTGCCAGCAGCTTAGAGGGACAGGGAAACACCGGGGAGCTGTTTTTT | CASSLEGQGNTGELFF
TRBJ2-5 | few | TRBV6-2/TRBV6-3 | NA | 13 | TGTGCCAGCAGTTACTCGATTCCAAGGACCCAGTACTTC | CASSYSIPRTQYF
TRBJ1-3 | few | TRBV6-5 | NA | 16 | TGTGCCAGCAGTTACTCCATTGGGCCCCCTGGAAACACCATATATTTT | CASSYSIGPPGNTIYF
TRBJ2-2 | few | TRBV4-2 | TRBD2 | 16 | TGTGCCAGCAGCCAAGATTCCCGACTAGCAGGCGGGGAGCTGTTTTTT | CASSQDSRLAGGELFF
TRBJ2-2 | NA | TRBV7-8 | NA | 16 | TGTGCCAGCAGCTTAGTCTCAGGGACGAACACCGGGGAGCTGTTTTTT | CASSLVSGTNTGELFF
TRBJ2-3 | few | TRBV12-3/TRBV12-4 | NA | 15 | TGTGCCAGCCAGGGGCCCGCAGGAGTCACAGATACGCAGTATTTT | CASQGPAGVTDTQYF
TRBJ2-7 | many | TRBV20-1 | NA | 13 | TGCAGTGCTCCCTCGTCTAGCTTGCGCGAGCAGTACTTC | CSAPSSSLREQYF
TRBJ2-1 | few | TRBV6-2/TRBV6-3 | TRBD1 | 15 | TGTGCCAGCAGCTCGGACAGGAGCTCCTACAATGAGCAGTTCTTC | CASSSDRSSYNEQFF
TRBJ2-7 | NA | TRBV29-1 | TRBD1 | 16 | TGCAGCGTTGAAGATCCGACAGGGATGAAGGAAGACGAGCAGTACTTC | CSVEDPTGMKEDEQYF